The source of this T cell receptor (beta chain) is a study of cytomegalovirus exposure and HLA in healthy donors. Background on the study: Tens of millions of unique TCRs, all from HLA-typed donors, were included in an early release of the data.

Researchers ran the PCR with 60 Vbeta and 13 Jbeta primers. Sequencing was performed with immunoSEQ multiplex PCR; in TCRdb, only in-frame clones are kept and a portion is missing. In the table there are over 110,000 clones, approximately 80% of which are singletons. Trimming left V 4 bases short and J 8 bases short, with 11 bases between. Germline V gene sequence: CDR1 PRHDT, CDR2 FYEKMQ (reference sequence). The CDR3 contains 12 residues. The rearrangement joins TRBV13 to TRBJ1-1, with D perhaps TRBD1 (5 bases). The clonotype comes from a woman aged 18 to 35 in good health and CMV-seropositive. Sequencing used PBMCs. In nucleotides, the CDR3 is TGTGCCAGCAGCTGGGGCAAAAGGGAAGCTTTCTTT. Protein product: CASSWGKREAFF.